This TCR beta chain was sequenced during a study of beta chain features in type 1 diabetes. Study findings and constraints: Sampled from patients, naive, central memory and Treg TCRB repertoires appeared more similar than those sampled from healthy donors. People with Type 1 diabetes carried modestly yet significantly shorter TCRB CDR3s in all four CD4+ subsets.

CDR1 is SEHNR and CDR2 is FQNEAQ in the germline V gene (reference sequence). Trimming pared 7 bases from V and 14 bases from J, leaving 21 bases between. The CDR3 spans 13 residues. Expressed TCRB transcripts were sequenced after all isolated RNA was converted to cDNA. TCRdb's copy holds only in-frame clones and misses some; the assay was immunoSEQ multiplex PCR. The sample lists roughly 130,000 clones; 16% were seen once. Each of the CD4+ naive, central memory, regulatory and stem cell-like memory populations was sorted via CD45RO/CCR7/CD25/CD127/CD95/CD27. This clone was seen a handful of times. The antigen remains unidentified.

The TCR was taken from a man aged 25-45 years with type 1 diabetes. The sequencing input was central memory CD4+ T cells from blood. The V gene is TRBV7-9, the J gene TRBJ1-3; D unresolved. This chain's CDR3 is CASTPVGLKDVYF. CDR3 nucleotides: TGTGCCAGCACCCCGGTAGGGCTGAAAGACGTATATTTT. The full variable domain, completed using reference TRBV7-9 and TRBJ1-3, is DTGVSQNPRHKITKRGQNVTFRCDPISEHNRLYWYRQTLGQGPEFLTYFQNEAQLEKSRLLSDRFSAERPKGSFSTLEIQRTEQGDSAMYLCASTPVGLKDVYFGEGSWLTVV.